This T cell receptor (beta chain) was identified during a study of blood T cell repertoires in COVID-19. Study in general: COVID-19 samples from acute and convalescent phases originated in the United States, Italy and Spain. T cells, B-cell-depleted T cells, or PBMCs supplied cDNA or gDNA.

Per the study methods: Estimation of nucleated cell counts relied on the amplification of reference gene primers. Clones were read by immunoSEQ multiplex PCR, and TCRdb kept only the in-frame ones, dropping some. D and trimming were read from the DNA, whereas the V and J calls and clone size are those reported in that table. Of 200,000 to 250,000 clones in the sample, approximately 80% were seen once. This clone was observed a few times. CDR1 is MNHEY, CDR2 SVGEGT, per germline. This CDR3 comprises 13 residues. The V end was cut by 5 bases, the J end by 1 base, with 6 bases between. Source material: peripheral blood. This chain links TRBV6-2 or TRBV6-3 with TRBJ1-5, with D possibly TRBD1 on 5 matching bases. The receptor comes from a human donor in a cohort sampled during active COVID-19. CDR3 sequence: CASSQGSNQPQHF. CDR3 nucleotides: TGTGCCAGCAGTCAGGGAAGCAATCAGCCCCAGCATTTT.